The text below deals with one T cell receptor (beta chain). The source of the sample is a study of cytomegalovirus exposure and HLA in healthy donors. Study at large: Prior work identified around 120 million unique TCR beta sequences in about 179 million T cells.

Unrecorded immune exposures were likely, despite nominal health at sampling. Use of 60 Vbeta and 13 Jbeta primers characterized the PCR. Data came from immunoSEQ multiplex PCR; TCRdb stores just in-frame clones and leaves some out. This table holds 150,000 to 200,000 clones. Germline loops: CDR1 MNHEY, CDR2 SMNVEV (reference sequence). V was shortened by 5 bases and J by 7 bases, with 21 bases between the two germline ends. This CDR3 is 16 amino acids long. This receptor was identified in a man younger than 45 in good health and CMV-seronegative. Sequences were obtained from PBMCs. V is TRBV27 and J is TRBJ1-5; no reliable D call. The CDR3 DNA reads TGTGCCAGCAGTCCGACGGCCCCGTCATTGAGGCAGCCCCAGCATTTT. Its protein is CASSPTAPSLRQPQHF.